This T cell receptor beta chain derives from a study of vaccination and CD4 T cells after COVID-19. In the study overall: Median draw time for post-COVID samples was 90 to 130 days post-diagnosis (range 35 to 161). Notes on the study in general: Post-vaccination reactive clonotypes (median roughly 35) did not differ significantly from post-infection (approximately 20).

On this clonotype itself: The antigen is not known.

Sequence data for DNA of cultured CD4+ T cells were generated by the Oncomine TCR Beta short-read assay. TCRdb reprocessed the PCR reads via MiXCR and lists one record per CDR3 protein. The sample consists of around 15,000 distinct CDR3 sequences, 39% of them appearing once. Indicated treatment: approximately 11-day PBMC culture with coronavirus spike peptide pools or control peptides (ViraFEST assay). The CDR3 spans 17 residues. Trimming cost V 4 bases and J 7 bases, with 22 bases left between them. Per the germline V gene, CDR1 is KGHDR and CDR2 is SFDVKD. The V gene is TRBV24-1, the J gene TRBJ2-1; D ambiguous. Material: CD4+ T cells from blood, cultured in vitro, obtained before SARS-CoV-2 vaccination. The sequence came from a human donor who had recovered from COVID-19. CDR3 region: CATSDPSKGPSGNEQFF. DNA for the CDR3: TGTGCCACCAGTGACCCTAGTAAGGGCCCGTCAGGAAATGAGCAGTTCTTC.